Below, 18 T cell receptor beta chains from the same sample are listed, as sequenced in a study of T cells in women clearing cervical HPV infection. Some clones are missing from TCRdb's copy, which holds only in-frame ones; the method was immunoSEQ multiplex PCR. This sample's table has about 46,000 clones. The sample comprised blood buffy coat. These receptors originate from a woman aged 18 to 69 with a cervical HPV16 infection that either progressed to CIN3+ or cleared (not recorded which).

A note on this clone: The read halts 3 residues ahead of the CDR3 end, with the missing end drawn from the germline J gene. The V call is TRBV29-1, the J call TRBJ1-1; possibly TRBD1 for D (5 bases). This CDR3 is 12 amino acids long. CDR1 SQVTM and CDR2 ANQGSEA come from the germline V gene. V was pared by 6 bases and J by 4 bases, with 12 bases between. The CDR3 DNA, read in part, is TGCAGCGTCAGGGTGGGTGGCACTGAA. It yields the protein CSVRVGGTE. The entire CDR3 sequence reads CSVRVGGTEAFF.

Notes on this clone: The read terminates 3 residues ahead of where the CDR3 ends, so the germline J gene completes it. The chain joins TRBV6-4 to TRBJ1-5, with D maybe TRBD1 (5 bases). The CDR3 consists of 16 residues. Germline CDR1 reads MRHNA; CDR2 reads SNTAGT. The germline V and J ends were trimmed by 2 bases and 0 bases, with 11 bases remaining between them. CDR3 DNA (partial): TGTGCCAGCAGTGACCCGGACACTCTTAGCAATCAGCCC. It specifies CASSDPDTLSNQP. The complete CDR3 reads CASSDPDTLSNQPQHF.

CDR3 residues: CASSQFPTGTGPGYTF. The part of the CDR3 DNA that was read is TGCGCCAGCAGTCAATTTCCCACCGGGACAGGGCCCGGC. The V and J genes are TRBV23-1 and TRBJ1-2; 9 nucleotides match TRBD1. The read halts 3 residues ahead of the CDR3 end, with the missing end drawn from the germline J gene. TRBV23-1 is classed as an ORF, of uncertain function. The CDR3 is made up of 16 amino acids.

With respect to this clone: Coverage ceases 3 residues before the CDR3 finishes, and the germline J gene fills in the end. The rearrangement links TRBV5-5 to TRBJ2-2, with 12 bases that match TRBD1. Per the germline V gene, CDR1 is SGHKS and CDR2 is YYEKEE (reference sequence). V lost 5 bases to trimming and J lost 7 bases; unmatched junction nucleotides: 6. The CDR3 sequence is 15 residues long. The sequenced part of the CDR3 DNA is TGTGCCAGCAGACGGGACAGGGGGCGCTTCGGGGAG. Translating gives CASRRDRGRFGE. The CDR3 in its entirety is CASRRDRGRFGELFF.

Notes on this clone: The observed sequence ends 3 residues before the CDR3 terminus, with the missing tail filled in from the germline J gene. The chain carries TRBV5-1 and TRBJ2-2; tentatively, D is TRBD1 (8 bases). The CDR3 extends over 16 amino acids. From germline, CDR1 is SGHRS and CDR2 YFSETQ. Partial CDR3 DNA: TGCGCCAGCAGCTTGGGCCGACAGGGGACTAATGAAAAG. As protein: CASSLGRQGTNEK. The entire CDR3 sequence reads CASSLGRQGTNEKLFF.

A note on this clone: The CDR3 extends 3 residues past the end of the read, so its final part is completed from the germline J gene. V and J are TRBV6-4 and TRBJ2-1, with D uncertain. Germline V gives CDR1 MRHNA, CDR2 SNTAGT. Trimming shortened V by 5 bases and J by 1 base, and 9 bases separated the two germline ends. The CDR3 totals 14 residues. CDR3 amino acids: CASSSYLSYNEQFF. CDR3 bases read: TGTGCCAGCAGTAGCTACCTATCCTACAATGAG.

Details on this clone: The read ends 3 residues before the CDR3 terminus; that terminus is restored from the germline J gene. The chain joins TRBV20-1 to TRBJ2-3; 8 bases line up with TRBD2. This CDR3 spans 16 amino acids. Germline lookup yields CDR1 DFQATT and CDR2 SNEGSKA (reference sequence). V gave up 1 base and J gave up 4 bases; unmatched junction bases: 10. The CDR3 bases that were read are TGCAGTGCTAGAGTCGCTGGACTAGCTGGGTCAGATACG. The encoded protein is CSARVAGLAGSDT. From start to end, the CDR3 is CSARVAGLAGSDTQYF.

With respect to this clone: Read sequence stops 3 residues before the CDR3 end, and the germline J gene provides the missing end. V usage is TRBV11-3 and J usage is TRBJ2-7; D perhaps matches TRBD1 (6 bases). The CDR3 spans 12 residues. V was clipped by 8 bases and J by 3 bases, with 11 bases between them. Germline loops: CDR1 SGHNT, CDR2 YENEEA. CDR3 amino acids: CASGKTGYEQYF. Partial CDR3 DNA: TGTGCCAGCGGAAAGACAGGCTACGAG.

To note about this clone: Read coverage stops 3 residues before the CDR3 terminus; the germline J gene supplies the remainder. This rearrangement joins TRBV5-1 to TRBJ2-3; 12 nucleotides match TRBD2. The germline CDR1 and CDR2 sequences are SGHRS and YFSETQ. The CDR3 is 15 amino acids. CDR3 region: CASSPSGGAGETQYF. The covered CDR3 bases are TGCGCCAGCAGTCCTAGCGGGGGGGCCGGAGAGACG.

On this clone itself: Read coverage stops 3 residues before the CDR3 terminus; the germline J gene supplies the remainder. The V gene is TRBV5-1, the J gene TRBJ1-1, with a tentative D call TRBD1 (5 bases). The CDR3 consists of 16 residues. From germline, CDR1 is SGHRS and CDR2 YFSETQ. Trimming shortened V by 0 bases and J by 4 bases, and 16 bases separated the two germline ends. The covered CDR3 bases are TGCGCCAGCAGCTTGGATGGGGGGATCCAGGCCACTGAA. It encodes CASSLDGGIQATE. The complete CDR3 protein is CASSLDGGIQATEAFF.

On this clone itself: The CDR3 end is not reached by the read, which stops 3 residues before it; the germline J gene fills it in. This rearrangement joins TRBV6-2 or TRBV6-3 to TRBJ2-3; 8 bases fit TRBD2. CDR1 and CDR2 (germline): MNHEY, SVGEGT. This CDR3 spans 13 amino acids. CDR3 DNA (partial): TGTGCCAGCAAGAGGACTAGCATCGTAACG. Its protein is CASKRTSIVT. The complete CDR3 sequence is CASKRTSIVTQYF.

Note on this clone: The read finishes 3 residues shy of the CDR3 end, and the germline J gene is used to complete it. J is TRBJ1-3 and V is TRBV11-3; the D gene is possibly TRBD1 (6 bases). V lost 3 bases to trimming and J lost 1 base, with 10 bases between them. In germline, CDR1 is SGHNT, CDR2 YENEEA. The CDR3 runs 15 residues. CDR3 bases read: TGTGCCAGCAGCTTCGGGACAACTTCTGGAAACACC. Encoded protein: CASSFGTTSGNT. From start to end, the CDR3 is CASSFGTTSGNTIYF.

In regard to this clone: The DNA ends 3 residues before the CDR3 does, and the rest of the CDR3 is filled in from the germline J gene. V gene TRBV18 combines with J gene TRBJ2-2, with D perhaps TRBD1 (6 bases). This CDR3 has 15 amino acids. CDR1 KGHSH and CDR2 LQKENI come from the germline V gene. The CDR3 sequence: CASSPHRAGAEKLFF. Incomplete CDR3 DNA: TGTGCCAGCTCACCTCACAGGGCAGGTGCCGAGAAG.

The DNA read from the CDR3 is TGCAGTGCGAGCGAGACTAGCCAAGGACTGAATGAG. Its protein product is CSASETSQGLNE. In full, the CDR3 reads CSASETSQGLNEQFF. The chain has TRBV20-1 and TRBJ2-1; 7 nucleotides align to TRBD2. The read is 3 residues too short to cover the CDR3 end, so that end is filled in from the germline J gene. The CDR3 extends over 15 amino acids. V shed 6 bases, J shed 7 bases, and the junction held 15 bases outside the gene matches. Per the germline V gene, CDR1 is DFQATT and CDR2 is SNEGSKA (reference sequence).

With respect to this clone: Sequencing ends 3 residues short of the CDR3 end; the germline J gene provides the rest. The gene calls are TRBV5-6 and TRBJ2-3; 7 bases are a match to TRBD1. The junction had 4 bases not matched to a gene; V was cut back by 2 bases and J by 4 bases. The CDR3 extends over 14 amino acids. In germline, CDR1 is SGHDT, CDR2 YYEEEE. CDR3 DNA, as far as it was read: TGTGCCAGCAGCTTTCACAGGGGATCAGATACG. It translates to CASSFHRGSDT. The full CDR3 reads CASSFHRGSDTQYF. Drawing the rest from reference TRBV5-6 and TRBJ2-3, the complete variable domain is DAGVTQSPTHLIKTRGQQVTLRCSPKSGHDTVSWYQQALGQGPQFIFQYYEEEERQRGNFPDRFSGHQFPNYSSELNVNALLLGDSALYLCASSFHRGSDTQYFGPGTRLTVL.

About this clone itself: The CDR3 end is not reached by the read, which stops 3 residues before it; the germline J gene fills it in. The chain is built from TRBV7-6 and TRBJ1-4, with TRBD1 matching 8 bases. The germline CDR1 and CDR2 sequences are SGHVS and FNYEAQ. The CDR3 loop spans 14 amino acids. V trimming: 4 bases; J trimming: 6 bases; junction bases outside the gene matches: 4. The CDR3 sequence is CASSYSTGDEKLFF. The part of the CDR3 DNA that was read is TGTGCCAGCAGCTACTCGACAGGGGATGAAAAA.

About this clone itself: The read gets to within 3 residues of the CDR3 end, and the germline J gene fills in the rest. The V call is TRBV14, the J call TRBJ2-5; D is uncertain. V lost 2 bases, J lost 4 bases, and 17 bases lay in between. CDR1 SGHDN and CDR2 FVKESK come from the germline V gene. The CDR3 totals 16 residues. The CDR3 bases that were read are TGTGCCAGCAGCCAAATTCCAGGAGTTGTAGTAGAGACC. Its translation: CASSQIPGVVVET. The entire CDR3 protein is CASSQIPGVVVETQYF.

About this clone itself: The read stops 3 residues short of the end of the CDR3; the missing end is completed from the germline J gene. The V gene is TRBV30, the J gene TRBJ2-1; tentatively, D is TRBD2 (5 bases). Germline CDR1 GTSNPN, CDR2 SVGIG (reference sequence). V lost 0 bases, J lost 3 bases, and 15 bases lay in between. The CDR3 loop spans 16 amino acids. CDR3 residues: CAWSVLSGGLYNEQFF. The sequenced CDR3 bases are TGTGCCTGGAGTGTACTCTCAGGAGGACTCTACAATGAG.